The rows below give T cell receptor beta chains drawn from one sample of a study of cytomegalovirus exposure and HLA in healthy donors. TCRdb keeps only in-frame clones here, not all; method: immunoSEQ multiplex PCR. The sample includes 150,000 to 200,000 clones, about four fifths of them seen just once. Sequencing was carried out using PBMCs. These receptors were taken from a girl between 10 and 17 years old in good health and CMV-seropositive. CDR3s include the opening cysteine and the closing phenylalanine or tryptophan. The D gene is left open where the match is weak. A row's size may be missing; if present it is once, few, many or a size class.

CDR3aa | CDR3nt | j_gene | abundance | v_gene | d_gene
CAIGGLVYEQYF | TGTGCCATCGGGGGGCTTGTCTACGAGCAGTACTTC | TRBJ2-7 | - | TRBV6-1 | -
CASGPTPHNEQFF | TGTGCCAGCGGCCCGACTCCCCACAATGAGCAGTTCTTC | TRBJ2-1 | - | TRBV28 | -
CASRTLGGEGYGYTF | TGTGCCAGCCGGACGCTTGGAGGGGAGGGCTATGGCTACACCTTC | TRBJ1-2 | - | TRBV27 | -
CASSLFLAGGQRSYNEQFF | TGTGCCAGCAGTTTATTTCTAGCGGGGGGCCAAAGGTCCTACAATGAGCAGTTCTTC | TRBJ2-1 | once | TRBV27 | TRBD2
CASSQGLGTSYEQYF | TGCGCCAGCAGCCAAGGCTTAGGGACTAGCTACGAGCAGTACTTC | TRBJ2-7 | - | TRBV4-1 | TRBD2
CASSLEGQGPYGYTF | TGCGCCAGCAGCTTGGAGGGACAGGGGCCCTATGGCTACACCTTC | TRBJ1-2 | - | TRBV5-1 | TRBD1
CASSPRLEVRNYGYTF | TGTGCCAGCAGCCCTCGGTTGGAGGTTCGGAACTATGGCTACACCTTC | TRBJ1-2 | - | TRBV7-9 | -
CSGRTGGTFDYGYTF | TGCAGCGGTAGGACAGGGGGTACTTTTGACTATGGCTACACCTTC | TRBJ1-2 | - | TRBV29-1 | TRBD1
CASSQVRGSNQPQHF | TGCGCCAGCAGCCAAGTAAGGGGGAGCAATCAGCCCCAGCATTTT | TRBJ1-5 | once | TRBV4-1 | -
CASRRTGTNTEAFF | TGTGCCAGCAGAAGGACAGGGACGAACACTGAAGCTTTCTTT | TRBJ1-1 | - | TRBV6-1 | TRBD1
CASTASPDNSPLHF | TGTGCCAGCACCGCTAGTCCCGATAATTCACCCCTCCACTTT | TRBJ1-6 | - | TRBV6-1 | -
CASSPQTGTAYNEQFF | TGTGCCAGCAGCCCCCAGACCGGGACAGCGTACAATGAGCAGTTCTTC | TRBJ2-1 | - | TRBV5-6 | TRBD1
CASSPQGTTGELFF | TGCGCCAGCAGCCCACAGGGTACCACCGGGGAGCTGTTTTTT | TRBJ2-2 | - | TRBV5-1 | -
CASSPRDRGMNTEAFF | TGTGCCAGCAGCCCAAGGGACAGGGGCATGAACACTGAAGCTTTCTTT | TRBJ1-1 | - | TRBV28 | TRBD1
CAHYRGQGAREETQYF | TGTGCCCACTATAGGGGGCAGGGGGCGCGTGAAGAGACCCAGTACTTC | TRBJ2-5 | - | TRBV30 | TRBD1
CASSSGRQRRNEKLFF | TGTGCCAGCAGCTCCGGTCGTCAGCGGCGTAATGAAAAACTGTTTTTT | TRBJ1-4 | - | TRBV7-9 | -
CAWSLTTGAQHF | TGTGCCTGGAGTTTGACAACGGGAGCCCAGCATTTT | TRBJ1-5 | - | TRBV30 | -
CASSPQGGQPQHF | TGTGCCAGCAGCCCACAGGGAGGGCAACCCCAGCATTTT | TRBJ1-5 | - | TRBV7-9 | -
CASSLSQVPNTEAFF | TGTGCCAGCAGTTTATCGCAGGTCCCGAACACTGAAGCTTTCTTT | TRBJ1-1 | - | TRBV27 | -
CASNDRGETQYF | TGTGCCAGTAACGACAGGGGAGAGACCCAGTACTTC | TRBJ2-5 | - | TRBV19 | TRBD1
CASSLEASGEQFF | TGCGCCAGCAGCTTGGAGGCCAGCGGGGAGCAGTTCTTC | TRBJ2-1 | - | TRBV5-1 | -
CASSLGLNPDRGGNTIYF | TGTGCCAGCAGCTTGGGGCTTAATCCGGACAGGGGTGGAAACACCATATATTTT | TRBJ1-3 | few | TRBV5-6 | TRBD1
CAGGVSGELFF | TGTGCAGGCGGGGTCTCCGGGGAGCTGTTTTTT | TRBJ2-2 | - | TRBV7-9 | -
CASSPRTGDNTGELFF | TGTGCCAGCTCACCGCGGACAGGGGATAACACCGGGGAGCTGTTTTTT | TRBJ2-2 | - | TRBV18 | TRBD1
CATSRDSTNEKLFF | TGTGCCACCAGCAGAGACTCAACTAATGAAAAACTGTTTTTT | TRBJ1-4 | - | TRBV15 | -
CASSFHRRKQYF | TGCGCCAGCAGCTTTCACAGGCGAAAACAGTATTTT | TRBJ2-3 | once | TRBV5-1 | -
CASTGGDASTDTQYF | TGTGCCAGCACCGGGGGGGACGCCAGCACAGATACGCAGTATTTT | TRBJ2-3 | - | TRBV6-1 | TRBD2
CASSPDRVAEAFF | TGTGCCAGCAGTCCGGACAGGGTGGCTGAAGCTTTCTTT | TRBJ1-1 | - | TRBV7-2 | TRBD1
CASKRGLADHNEQFF | TGTGCCAGCAAGAGGGGACTAGCGGACCACAATGAGCAGTTCTTC | TRBJ2-1 | - | TRBV6-1 | TRBD2
CASSPVRGVGEKLFF | TGTGCCAGCAGCCCCGTACGCGGGGTCGGTGAAAAACTGTTTTTT | TRBJ1-4 | - | TRBV7-2 | -
CASSVGGGGTGELFF | TGTGCCAGCAGCGTAGGGGGGGGCGGCACCGGGGAGCTGTTTTTT | TRBJ2-2 | - | TRBV9 | -
CASSHFRDRRLYEQYF | TGTGCCAGCAGCCACTTCCGGGACAGGAGGCTCTACGAGCAGTACTTC | TRBJ2-7 | few | TRBV13 | TRBD1